This TCR beta chain was retrieved from a study of blood T cell repertoires in COVID-19. The table came from immunoSEQ multiplex PCR; TCRdb's copy has only in-frame clones and leaves some out. The sample includes about 55,000 clones, about nine tenths of them seen just once. This CDR3 contains 13 residues. Germline CDR1 reads GTSNPN; CDR2 reads SVGIG (reference sequence). V trimming: 7 bases; J trimming: 4 bases; junction bases outside the gene matches: 8. Material for sequencing was peripheral blood. The origin of this receptor is a man aged 55 to 70 with active COVID-19. The chain couples TRBV30 to TRBJ2-7, with 9 bases fitting TRBD2. This chain's CDR3 is CAFNSGRGYEQYF. The CDR3 DNA is TGTGCCTTCAATAGCGGGAGAGGGTACGAGCAGTACTTC.